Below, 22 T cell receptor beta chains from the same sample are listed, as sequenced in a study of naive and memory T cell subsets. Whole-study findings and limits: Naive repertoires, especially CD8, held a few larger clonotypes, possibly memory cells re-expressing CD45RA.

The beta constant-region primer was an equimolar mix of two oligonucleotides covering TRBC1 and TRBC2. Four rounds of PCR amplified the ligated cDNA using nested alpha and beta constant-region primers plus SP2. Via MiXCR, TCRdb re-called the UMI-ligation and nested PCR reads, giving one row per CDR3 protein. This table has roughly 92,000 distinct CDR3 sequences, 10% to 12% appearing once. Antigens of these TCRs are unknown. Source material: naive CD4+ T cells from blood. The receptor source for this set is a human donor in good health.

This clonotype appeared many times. The chain's CDR3 is CASSFRGWVFGSNGATYNEQFF. As DNA, the CDR3 is TGTGCCAGCAGTTTTAGGGGGTGGGTGTTCGGCTCGAACGGGGCGACCTACAATGAGCAGTTCTTC. The chain uses TRBV7-9 and TRBJ2-1; possible D gene TRBD1, 6 bases. The CDR3 is 22 residues long. In germline, CDR1 is SEHNR, CDR2 FQNEAQ (reference sequence). V was clipped by 6 bases and J by 2 bases, with 35 bases between them.

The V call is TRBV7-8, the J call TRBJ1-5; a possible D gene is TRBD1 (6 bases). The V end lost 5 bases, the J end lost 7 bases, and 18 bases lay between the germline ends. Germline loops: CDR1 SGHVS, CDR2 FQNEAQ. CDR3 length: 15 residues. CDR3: CASSPRGGPDQPQHF. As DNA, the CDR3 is TGTGCCAGCAGCCCCCGGGGGGGGCCTGACCAGCCCCAGCATTTT.

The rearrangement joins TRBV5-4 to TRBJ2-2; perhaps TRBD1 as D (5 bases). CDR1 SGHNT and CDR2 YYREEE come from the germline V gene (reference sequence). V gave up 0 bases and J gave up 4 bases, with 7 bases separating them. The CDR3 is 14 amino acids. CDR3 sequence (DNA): TGTGCCAGCAGCTTGGGACAGATCACCGGGGAGCTGTTTTTT. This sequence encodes CASSLGQITGELFF.

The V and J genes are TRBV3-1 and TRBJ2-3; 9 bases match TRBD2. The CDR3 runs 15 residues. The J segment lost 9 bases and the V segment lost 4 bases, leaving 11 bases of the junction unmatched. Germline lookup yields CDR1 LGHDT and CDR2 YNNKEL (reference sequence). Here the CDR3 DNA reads TGTGCCAGCAGCCTTAGCGGGGGCCAGATATCGACGCAGTATTTT. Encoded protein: CASSLSGGQISTQYF.

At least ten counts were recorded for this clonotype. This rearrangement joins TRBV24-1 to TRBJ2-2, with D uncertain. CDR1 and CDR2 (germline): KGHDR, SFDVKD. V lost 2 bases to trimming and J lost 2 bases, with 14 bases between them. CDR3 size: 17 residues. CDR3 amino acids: CATSDSGIPINTGELFF. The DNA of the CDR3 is TGTGCCACCAGTGATTCGGGCATCCCAATTAACACCGGGGAGCTGTTTTTT.

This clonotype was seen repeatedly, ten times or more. This CDR3 is CASSTSTYEQYF. CDR3 coding DNA: TGTGCCAGTAGTACCTCGACCTACGAGCAGTACTTC. This chain uses TRBV19 with TRBJ2-7; D unresolved. This CDR3 is 12 amino acids long. The germline CDR1 and CDR2 sequences are LNHDA and SQIVND (reference sequence). Trimming left V 4 bases short and J 2 bases short, with 6 bases between.

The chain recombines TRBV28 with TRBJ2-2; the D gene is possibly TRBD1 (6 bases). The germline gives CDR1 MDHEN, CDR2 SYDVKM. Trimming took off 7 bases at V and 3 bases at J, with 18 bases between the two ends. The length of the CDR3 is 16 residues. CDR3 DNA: TGTGCCAGCAAACCCAGAACAGGGTCGGACACCGGGGAGCTGTTTTTT. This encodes CASKPRTGSDTGELFF.

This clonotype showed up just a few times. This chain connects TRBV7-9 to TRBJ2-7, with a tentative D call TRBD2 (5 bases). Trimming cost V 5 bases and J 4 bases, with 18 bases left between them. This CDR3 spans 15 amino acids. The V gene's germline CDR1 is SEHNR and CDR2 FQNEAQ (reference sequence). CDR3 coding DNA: TGTGCCAGCAGCCTGGTCGGAGGCTTTCCGTACGAGCAGTACTTC. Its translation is CASSLVGGFPYEQYF.

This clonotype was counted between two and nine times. The CDR3 DNA reads TGTGCCAGCAGTCTCGAGACAGCAAACACTGAAGCTTTCTTT. This codes for CASSLETANTEAFF. The chain carries TRBV6-2 or TRBV6-3 and TRBJ1-1; D possibly corresponds to TRBD1 (5 bases). CDR3 length: 14 amino acids. Germline CDR1 MNHEY, CDR2 SVGEGT. Trimming took 5 bases from V and 2 from J, leaving 12 bases between them.

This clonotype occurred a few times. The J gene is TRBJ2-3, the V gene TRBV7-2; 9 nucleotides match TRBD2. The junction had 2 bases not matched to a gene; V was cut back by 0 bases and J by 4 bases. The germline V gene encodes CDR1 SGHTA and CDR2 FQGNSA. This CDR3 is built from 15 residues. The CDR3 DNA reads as TGTGCCAGCAGCTTAGCCATAGCGGGGGCAGATACGCAGTATTTT. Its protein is CASSLAIAGADTQYF.

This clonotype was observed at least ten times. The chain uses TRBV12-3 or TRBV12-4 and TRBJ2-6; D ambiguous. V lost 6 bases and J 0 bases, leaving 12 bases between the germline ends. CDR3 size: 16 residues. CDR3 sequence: CASRKDITSGANVLTF. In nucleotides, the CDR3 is TGTGCCAGCAGAAAAGATATCACCTCTGGGGCCAACGTCCTGACTTTC.

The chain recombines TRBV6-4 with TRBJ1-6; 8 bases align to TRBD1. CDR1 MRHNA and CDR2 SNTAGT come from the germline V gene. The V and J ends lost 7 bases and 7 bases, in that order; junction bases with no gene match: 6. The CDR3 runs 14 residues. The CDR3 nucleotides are TGTGCCAGCAAAGAAAACAGGGGGAATTCACCCCTCCACTTT. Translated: CASKENRGNSPLHF.

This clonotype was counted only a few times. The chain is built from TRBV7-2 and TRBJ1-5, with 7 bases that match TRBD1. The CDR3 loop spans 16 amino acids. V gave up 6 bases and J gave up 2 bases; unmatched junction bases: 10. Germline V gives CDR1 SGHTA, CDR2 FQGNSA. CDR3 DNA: TGTGCCAGCAGTCTATCACAGGGGAGACGCAATCAGCCCCAGCATTTT. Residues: CASSLSQGRRNQPQHF.

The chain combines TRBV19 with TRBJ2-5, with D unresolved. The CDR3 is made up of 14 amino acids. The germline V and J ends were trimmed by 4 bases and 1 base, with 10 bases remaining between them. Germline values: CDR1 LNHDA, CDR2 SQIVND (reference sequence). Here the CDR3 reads CASSTGRSQETQYF. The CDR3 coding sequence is TGTGCCAGTAGTACCGGACGGAGCCAAGAGACCCAGTACTTC.

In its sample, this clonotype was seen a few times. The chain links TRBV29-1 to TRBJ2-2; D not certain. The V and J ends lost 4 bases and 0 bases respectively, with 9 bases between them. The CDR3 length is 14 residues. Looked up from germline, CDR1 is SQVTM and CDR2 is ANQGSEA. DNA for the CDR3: TGCAGCGTTGTTTCCTATTCGAACACCGGGGAGCTGTTTTTT. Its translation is CSVVSYSNTGELFF.

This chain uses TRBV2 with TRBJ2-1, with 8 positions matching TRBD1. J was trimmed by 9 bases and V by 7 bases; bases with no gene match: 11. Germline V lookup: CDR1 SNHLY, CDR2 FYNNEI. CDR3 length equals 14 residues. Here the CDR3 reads CASTLRAGGTEQFF. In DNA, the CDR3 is TGTGCCAGCACCCTCAGGGCAGGGGGCACTGAGCAGTTCTTC.

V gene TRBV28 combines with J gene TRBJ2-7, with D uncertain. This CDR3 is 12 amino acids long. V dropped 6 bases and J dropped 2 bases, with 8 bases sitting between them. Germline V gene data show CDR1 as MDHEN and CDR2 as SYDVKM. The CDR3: CASSLIAYEQYF. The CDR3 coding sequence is TGTGCCAGCAGCCTTATTGCCTACGAGCAGTACTTC.

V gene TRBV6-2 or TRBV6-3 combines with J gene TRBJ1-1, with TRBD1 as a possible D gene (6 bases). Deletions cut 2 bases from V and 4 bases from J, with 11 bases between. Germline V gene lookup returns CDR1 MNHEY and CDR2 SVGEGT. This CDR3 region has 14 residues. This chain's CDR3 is CASSYGQGITEAFF. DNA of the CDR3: TGTGCCAGCAGTTACGGTCAGGGGATCACTGAAGCTTTCTTT.

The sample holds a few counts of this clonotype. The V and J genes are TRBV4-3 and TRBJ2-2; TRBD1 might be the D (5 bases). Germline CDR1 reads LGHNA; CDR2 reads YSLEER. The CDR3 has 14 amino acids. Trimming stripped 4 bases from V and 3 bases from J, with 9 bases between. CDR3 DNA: TGCGCCAGCAGCCGTCGACAGTACACCGGGGAGCTGTTTTTT. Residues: CASSRRQYTGELFF.

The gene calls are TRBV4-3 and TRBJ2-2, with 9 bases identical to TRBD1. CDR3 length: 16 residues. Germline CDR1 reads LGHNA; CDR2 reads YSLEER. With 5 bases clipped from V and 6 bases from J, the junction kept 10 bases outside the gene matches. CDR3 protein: CASSSWTGALPGELFF. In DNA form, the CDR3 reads TGCGCCAGCAGCTCGTGGACAGGGGCTTTGCCCGGGGAGCTGTTTTTT.

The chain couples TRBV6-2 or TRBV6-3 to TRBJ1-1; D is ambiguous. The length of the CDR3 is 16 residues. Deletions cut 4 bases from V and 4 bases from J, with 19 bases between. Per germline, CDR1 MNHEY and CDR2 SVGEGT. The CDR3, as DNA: TGTGCCAGCAGTTTCATAAGGACGCCCCCTCGCACTGAAGCTTTCTTT. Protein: CASSFIRTPPRTEAFF.

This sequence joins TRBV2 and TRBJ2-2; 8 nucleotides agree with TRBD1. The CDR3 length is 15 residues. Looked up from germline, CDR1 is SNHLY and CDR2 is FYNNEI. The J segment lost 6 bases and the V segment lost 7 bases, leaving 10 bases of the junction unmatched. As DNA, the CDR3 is TGTGCCAGCACCCAAGAAGACAGGGGAGCCGGGGAGCTGTTTTTT. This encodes CASTQEDRGAGELFF.